The 25 T cell receptor beta chains listed next were all sequenced from one sample in a study of blood T cell repertoires in COVID-19. The repertoire was sequenced with immunoSEQ multiplex PCR; TCRdb's copy has only in-frame clones and lacks some. This sample has around 170,000 clones, with 83% found just once. The sample comprised peripheral blood. The receptors come from a human donor in a cohort sampled during active COVID-19.

The chain uses TRBV28 and TRBJ1-5, with a tentative D call TRBD1 (5 bases). This CDR3 is 11 amino acids long. V dropped 5 bases and J dropped 10 bases, with 9 bases sitting between them. CDR1 MDHEN and CDR2 SYDVKM come from the germline V gene. CDR3 in amino acids: CASSQGIPQHF. The CDR3 coding sequence is TGTGCCAGCAGTCAGGGTATCCCCCAGCATTTT.

The chain recombines TRBV28 with TRBJ2-3; D possibly corresponds to TRBD1 (5 bases). Germline CDR1 reads MDHEN; CDR2 reads SYDVKM. The CDR3 has 16 amino acids. Trimming shortened V by 4 bases and J by 1 base, and 15 bases separated the two germline ends. The CDR3 nucleotides are TGTGCCAGCAGTTCGCCCAGGGTGTCTGGCACAGATACGCAGTATTTT. Protein: CASSSPRVSGTDTQYF. The complete variable domain, with remaining parts taken from reference TRBV28 and TRBJ2-3, reads DVKVTQSSRYLVKRTGEKVFLECVQDMDHENMFWYRQDPGLGLRLIYFSYDVKMKEKGDIPEGYSVSREKKERFSLILESASTNQTSMYLCASSSPRVSGTDTQYFGPGTRLTVL.

This clone was seen once. The DNA for the CDR3 is TGCGCCAGCAGCCAAGAAATAGGGACAGGCCATCAGCCCCAGCATTTT. Translation gives CASSQEIGTGHQPQHF. This chain connects TRBV4-1 to TRBJ1-5; 8 bases map to TRBD1. The length of the CDR3 is 16 residues. The V segment lost 0 bases and the J segment 5 bases; nucleotides outside the gene matches: 6. Germline V CDR1 and CDR2: MGHRA, YSYEKL.

The CDR3 DNA is TGCGCCAGCAGCTTGGTCGCAGGAAACACTGAAGCTTTCTTT. This translates into CASSLVAGNTEAFF. The rearrangement links TRBV5-1 to TRBJ1-1, with D unclear. V was trimmed by 0 bases and J by 2 bases, leaving 8 bases between them. Germline-derived CDR1 and CDR2 are SGHRS and YFSETQ. The CDR3 runs to 14 residues.

The chain combines TRBV6-6 with TRBJ1-5, with 8 positions matching TRBD1. The CDR3 spans 14 residues. Germline trimming cut 7 bases from V and 1 base from J; bases unmatched to any gene: 3. The germline gives CDR1 MNHNY, CDR2 SVGAGI (reference sequence). CDR3 region: CASTRQGSNQPQHF. The CDR3, as DNA: TGTGCCAGCACCAGACAGGGGAGCAATCAGCCCCAGCATTTT.

The J gene is TRBJ2-6, the V gene TRBV4-3; D call uncertain. V shed 4 bases and J shed 0 bases, with 4 bases lying between them. The CDR3 runs to 14 residues. Germline V gives CDR1 LGHNA, CDR2 YSLEER. CDR3 sequence: CASSLNSGANVLTF. The CDR3 region has the DNA TGCGCCAGCAGCCTAAACTCTGGGGCCAACGTCCTGACTTTC.

V and J are TRBV11-1 and TRBJ2-7; TRBD1 agrees at 11 bases. V shed 3 bases and J 5 bases; nucleotides not matched to a gene: 6. The CDR3 is made up of 15 amino acids. The germline CDR1 and CDR2 sequences are SGHAT and FQDESV (reference sequence). CDR3 DNA: TGTGCCAGCAGCTTTAGGACAGGGGGCGGAAACGAGCAGTACTTC. Translated: CASSFRTGGGNEQYF.

The rearrangement links TRBV12-3 or TRBV12-4 to TRBJ1-2; 7 bases match TRBD1. J was trimmed by 8 bases and V by 3 bases; bases with no gene match: 6. The CDR3 loop spans 13 amino acids. The chain's CDR3 is CASSFGTAAGYTF. CDR3 in DNA: TGTGCCAGCAGTTTCGGGACAGCTGCCGGCTACACCTTC.

The chain employs TRBV5-5 and TRBJ2-7; 7 nucleotides align to TRBD2. The CDR3 contains 13 residues. V lost 1 base, J lost 5 bases, and 3 bases stayed unmatched. Germline assignment: CDR1 SGHKS and CDR2 YYEKEE (reference sequence). CDR3 sequence (DNA): TGTGCCAGCAGCTTGCGGGACTACCACGAGCAGTACTTC. Residues: CASSLRDYHEQYF.

This chain joins TRBV11-3 and TRBJ2-6, with D possibly TRBD1 on 6 matching bases. In germline, CDR1 is SGHNT, CDR2 YENEEA. Trimming took 0 bases from V and 4 from J, leaving 10 bases between them. This CDR3 is 16 amino acids long. CDR3 nucleotide sequence: TGTGCCAGCAGCTTAGACCAGGGGAGCGGGGCCAACGTCCTGACTTTC. Residues: CASSLDQGSGANVLTF.

The V and J genes are TRBV5-6 and TRBJ2-7; maybe TRBD2 (7 bases). The CDR3 covers 13 residues. V was trimmed by 4 bases and J by 3 bases, leaving 11 bases between them. The germline V gene encodes CDR1 SGHDT and CDR2 YYEEEE. The CDR3 loop is CASSEGGGYEQYF. The CDR3 region has the DNA TGTGCCAGCAGCGAGGGAGGGGGCTACGAGCAGTACTTC.

A single count supports this clone. The chain couples TRBV7-2 to TRBJ1-1; 9 bases are shared with TRBD1. J lost 4 bases, V lost 4 bases, and 4 bases had no gene match. The length of the CDR3 is 14 residues. Germline assignment: CDR1 SGHTA and CDR2 FQGNSA. Here the CDR3 DNA reads TGTGCCAGCAGCTCCGGGACAGGGAGCACTGAAGCTTTCTTT. Translating it yields CASSSGTGSTEAFF.

The rearrangement uses TRBV20-1 and TRBJ1-1; D call uncertain. Germline CDR1 DFQATT, CDR2 SNEGSKA (reference sequence). V shed 6 bases and J shed 6 bases, with 11 bases lying between them. There are 11 residues in the CDR3. The DNA for the CDR3 is TGCAGTGCGTCGATTGCAGCTGAAGCTTTCTTT. It encodes CSASIAAEAFF.

This chain joins TRBV24-1 and TRBJ2-7; D perhaps matches TRBD2 (5 bases). Germline values: CDR1 KGHDR, CDR2 SFDVKD. V was pared by 5 bases and J by 3 bases, with 10 bases between. This CDR3 spans 13 amino acids. The CDR3: CATSGERIYEQYF. The DNA for the CDR3 is TGTGCCACCAGTGGGGAGCGGATCTACGAGCAGTACTTC.

V gene TRBV6-1 combines with J gene TRBJ2-7, with D possibly being TRBD1 (5 bases). The germline V gene has CDR1 MNHNS and CDR2 SASEGT. Trimming cost V 3 bases and J 9 bases, with 15 bases left between them. CDR3 size: 13 residues. For the CDR3, the DNA is TGTGCCAGCAGTGAGACCACAGGTATAAGGCAGTACTTC. Translating gives CASSETTGIRQYF.

This clone showed up just a few times. This rearrangement joins TRBV19 to TRBJ1-5; TRBD1 is a possible D gene (6 bases). CDR3 size: 13 residues. Germline CDR1 and CDR2: LNHDA and SQIVND (reference sequence). Between the trimmed V and J ends, which lost 7 bases and 1 base, there was a span of 8 bases. DNA for the CDR3: TGTGCCAGTACTGGACAGAGCAATCAGCCCCAGCATTTT. Translating it yields CASTGQSNQPQHF.

The chain couples TRBV29-1 to TRBJ2-7, with TRBD2 matching over 12 bases. Losses at the gene ends were 2 bases for V and 7 bases for J; bases not matched to a gene: 12. CDR1 is SQVTM, CDR2 ANQGSEA, per germline. The CDR3 spans 16 residues. The CDR3 protein is CSVEQGSSGRAGEQYF. In nucleotides, the CDR3 is TGCAGCGTTGAACAGGGATCTAGCGGGAGGGCCGGAGAGCAGTACTTC.

V usage is TRBV6-6 and J usage is TRBJ2-4, with D possibly matching TRBD1 (6 bases). The V gene's germline CDR1 is MNHNY and CDR2 SVGAGI (reference sequence). Between the trimmed V and J ends, which lost 6 bases and 2 bases, there was a span of 17 bases. The CDR3 has 16 amino acids. The CDR3 region has the DNA TGTGCCAGCAGCTCTACAGGGAAGCTACCCAAAAACATTCAGTACTTC. Its protein product is CASSSTGKLPKNIQYF.

The J gene is TRBJ2-7, the V gene TRBV5-6; 7 bases line up with TRBD2. Looked up from germline, CDR1 is SGHDT and CDR2 is YYEEEE. V lost 0 bases to trimming and J lost 4 bases; unmatched junction nucleotides: 7. The CDR3 runs to 15 residues. CDR3 in amino acids: CASSLDGRVPYEQYF. The CDR3 DNA is TGTGCCAGCAGCTTGGATGGGAGGGTACCGTACGAGCAGTACTTC.

This clone was detected ten times or more. V is TRBV23-1 and J is TRBJ1-3, with 7 bases matching TRBD1. TRBV23-1 has ORF status, its function being uncertain. The CDR3 covers 12 residues. DNA of the CDR3: TGCGCGACAGGGAGTTCTGGAAACACCATATATTTT. Amino acids: CATGSSGNTIYF.

This chain connects TRBV6-5 to TRBJ1-2, with 7 bases that match TRBD1. The CDR3 loop spans 14 amino acids. J gave up 8 bases and V 0 bases, and 6 bases lay outside the gene matches. Per germline, CDR1 MNHEY and CDR2 SVGAGI. The CDR3 coding sequence is TGTGCCAGCAGTTACTCGATTGGGACAGTCGGCTACACCTTC. It codes for CASSYSIGTVGYTF.

This chain links TRBV10-1 with TRBJ1-1; TRBD1 agrees at 9 bases. In germline, CDR1 is WNHNN, CDR2 SYGVQD (reference sequence). The CDR3 length is 16 residues. Trimming cost V 5 bases and J 3 bases; bases outside gene matches: 10. The CDR3 reads CASSPGQGITYTEAFF. In nucleotides, the CDR3 is TGCGCCAGCAGTCCCGGACAGGGGATAACTTACACTGAAGCTTTCTTT.

The CDR3 nucleotides are TGTGCCAGCTCACCAAGAGATGATGGCACTGAAGCTTTCTTT. Its translation: CASSPRDDGTEAFF. This rearrangement joins TRBV18 to TRBJ1-1, with D uncertain. From germline, CDR1 is KGHSH and CDR2 LQKENI. The CDR3 consists of 14 residues. V was pared by 2 bases and J by 4 bases, with 11 bases between.

This clone was counted between two and nine times. The chain joins TRBV25-1 to TRBJ1-4; TRBD1 is a possible D gene (5 bases). The germline V gene has CDR1 MGHDK and CDR2 SYGVNS. The CDR3 loop spans 12 amino acids. Deletions cut 9 bases from V and 8 bases from J, with 13 bases between. CDR3 amino acids: CASGAFGEKLFF. The CDR3 DNA reads as TGTGCCAGTGGGGCCTTCGGCGAAAAACTGTTTTTT.

The rearrangement joins TRBV28 to TRBJ2-2; 10 bases map to TRBD2. Unmatched junction bases numbered 9, after V lost 3 bases and J lost 5 bases. CDR3 length: 17 residues. CDR1 and CDR2 from the germline V gene are MDHEN and SYDVKM. The CDR3 DNA reads as TGTGCCAGCAGTTTCCCCTCTAGCGGGAGTTGGACCGGGGAGCTGTTTTTT. It is translated as CASSFPSSGSWTGELFF.